This note documents a single TCR beta chain sequence. Its target is not known. The sample originates from a study of CXCR3-negative and CXCR3-positive naive CD8 T cells. Points from the study as a whole: CXCR3-expressing naive cells carried TRB CDR3s more hydrophobic than those of CXCR3-negative naive cells. Both naive subsets carried similar amounts of surface CD5, so TCR strength was inferred from TRB CDR3 properties. Naive subsets were similarly diverse, while memory CD8+ repertoires were much less diverse. Memory cells showed distinct TRBV-TRBJ patterns, while the two naive subsets matched.

The libraries of TRB cDNA were constructed through 5' RACE using UMI labels. TCRdb reanalyzed the 5' RACE reads, giving one entry per CDR3 protein sequence and no DNA. In total, the table holds fewer than 3,000 distinct CDR3 sequences. The germline V gene encodes CDR1 SGHDN and CDR2 FVKESK. The CDR3 has 14 residues. Sequencing input: naive CXCR3+ CD8+ T cells from blood. Subset meaning: CD45RO-CCR7+CD27+CD95- naive CD8+ T cells expressing CXCR3 (TNR3+). The source of this sequence is a human donor in good health. Some clones in this sample may be carry-over from other donors' samples. V and J are TRBV14 and TRBJ2-1; without DNA, the TCRdb call of TRBD1 cannot be checked. This CDR3 reads CASSPGISYNEQFF.